This entry lists 24 T cell receptor beta chains sequenced from one sample in a study of neoadjuvant anti-PD-1 for oral cavity cancer. Profiled with immunoSEQ multiplex PCR; TCRdb holds only in-frame clones, not every one. Of more than 11,000 clones in the sample, 60% to 75% are singletons; the top ten hold 2.5% to 3%. Time point given: after neoadjuvant nivolumab, at surgical resection. This specimen was PBMCs, taken after nivolumab (anti-PD-1) treatment. All receptors derive from a person between 35 and 79 years old with oral cavity squamous cell carcinoma.

The rearrangement uses TRBV28 and TRBJ1-5; D unclear. Per germline, CDR1 MDHEN and CDR2 SYDVKM. Trimming removed 6 bases from V and 7 bases from J, with 22 bases in between. The CDR3 length is 16 residues. This CDR3 reads CASSWGRERVRQPQHF. Written as DNA, the CDR3 is TGTGCCAGCAGCTGGGGAAGGGAGAGAGTACGGCAGCCCCAGCATTTT. Full variable domain (outside the CDR3, taken from reference TRBV28 and TRBJ1-5): DVKVTQSSRYLVKRTGEKVFLECVQDMDHENMFWYRQDPGLGLRLIYFSYDVKMKEKGDIPEGYSVSREKKERFSLILESASTNQTSMYLCASSWGRERVRQPQHFGDGTRLSIL.

V and J are TRBV10-3 and TRBJ1-1, with D possibly being TRBD1 (6 bases). Trimming pared 8 bases from V and 1 base from J, leaving 11 bases between. The CDR3 has 13 amino acids. The germline CDR1 and CDR2 sequences are ENHRY and SYGVKD. CDR3 loop: CAIATGGNTEAFF. The CDR3 nucleotides read TGTGCCATCGCGACAGGTGGGAACACTGAAGCTTTCTTT.

This clone came up once. The rearrangement uses TRBV20-1 and TRBJ2-7; no definite D call. Trimming left V 3 bases short and J 2 bases short, with 5 bases between. The CDR3 sequence is 11 residues long. Germline loops: CDR1 DFQATT, CDR2 SNEGSKA (reference sequence). CDR3 nucleotide sequence: TGCAGTGCTAGGTCCCCCTACGAGCAGTACTTC. It translates to CSARSPYEQYF.

The chain carries TRBV7-2 and TRBJ2-7; a possible D gene is TRBD1 (5 bases). This CDR3 contains 14 residues. Trimming removed 2 bases from V and 6 bases from J, with 14 bases in between. Per germline, CDR1 SGHTA and CDR2 FQGNSA. CDR3 DNA: TGTGCCAGCAGCTTATCCGGGCAGGGTGGCGAGCAGTACTTC. Translated, it gives CASSLSGQGGEQYF.

This clone was recorded once. The gene calls are TRBV19 and TRBJ1-1; D uncertain. Germline CDR1 and CDR2: LNHDA and SQIVND (reference sequence). This CDR3 comprises 15 residues. Trimming took off 7 bases at V and 0 bases at J, with 15 bases between the two ends. CDR3 DNA: TGTGCCAGTACTGTACAAGATCAAATGAACACTGAAGCTTTCTTT. It is translated as CASTVQDQMNTEAFF.

A single count supports this clone. The chain couples TRBV7-9 to TRBJ2-1; possible D gene TRBD2, 7 bases. The CDR3 extends over 17 amino acids. Trimming took off 3 bases at V and 5 bases at J, with 20 bases between the two ends. Germline CDR1 is SEHNR and CDR2 is FQNEAQ (reference sequence). The CDR3 DNA reads TGTGCCAGCAGCTTTGTCCGGGGGGCCATCATACACAATGAGCAGTTCTTC. Translating gives CASSFVRGAIIHNEQFF.

The V call is TRBV13, the J call TRBJ2-1; the match to TRBD2 covers 8 bases. This CDR3 spans 12 amino acids. CDR1 and CDR2 (germline): PRHDT, FYEKMQ (reference sequence). Unmatched junction bases numbered 0, after V lost 5 bases and J lost 6 bases. This CDR3 is CASSREGNEQFF. The CDR3 coding sequence is TGTGCCAGCAGCCGGGAGGGCAATGAGCAGTTCTTC.

The DNA of the CDR3 is TGTGCCAGCAGCTTCGCGGGAGGGACAAACACTGAAGCTTTCTTT. This translates into CASSFAGGTNTEAFF. The chain recombines TRBV7-2 with TRBJ1-1; D possibly corresponds to TRBD1 (6 bases). The CDR3 runs to 15 residues. Germline V gene sequence: CDR1 SGHTA, CDR2 FQGNSA. Trimming left V 3 bases short and J 2 bases short, with 13 bases between.

The chain has TRBV15 and TRBJ1-2, with a possible D match to TRBD1 (5 bases). This CDR3 spans 15 amino acids. Trimming took 1 base from V and 5 from J, leaving 14 bases between them. Germline CDR1 LNHNV, CDR2 YYDKDF (reference sequence). As DNA, the CDR3 is TGTGCCACCAGCAGAGCGGGGGGTTTTAGATATGGCTACACCTTC. Protein: CATSRAGGFRYGYTF.

The chain carries TRBV7-8 and TRBJ2-3; D not resolved. CDR3 length equals 12 residues. Germline-derived CDR1 and CDR2 are SGHVS and FQNEAQ. The V end lost 5 bases, the J end lost 5 bases, and 8 bases lay between the germline ends. For the CDR3, the DNA is TGTGCCAGCAGCCCACAGCGAGATACGCAGTATTTT. This translates into CASSPQRDTQYF.

There are a few counts of this clone. This chain connects TRBV11-3 to TRBJ2-3, with 7 bases lining up with TRBD1. The V segment lost 4 bases and the J segment 2 bases; nucleotides outside the gene matches: 9. The CDR3 spans 16 residues. Germline V CDR1 and CDR2: SGHNT, YENEEA. CDR3 loop: CASSSARQGPTDTQYF. The CDR3, as DNA: TGTGCCAGCAGCTCCGCCCGACAGGGACCCACAGATACGCAGTATTTT.

The genes are TRBV11-2 and TRBJ2-1; 10 bases match TRBD2. Germline CDR1 is SGHAT and CDR2 is FQNNGV. This CDR3 spans 16 amino acids. V was pared by 1 base and J by 9 bases, with 9 bases of the junction left unmatched. This CDR3 is CASSLGASGSEGEQFF. Written as DNA, the CDR3 is TGTGCCAGCAGCTTAGGGGCTAGCGGGAGTGAGGGTGAGCAGTTCTTC.

This rearrangement joins TRBV7-9 to TRBJ2-1; 9 bases are a match to TRBD2. The CDR3 length is 15 residues. The V gene end was trimmed by 6 bases and the J gene end by 7 bases; junction bases not matched to a gene: 10. Germline CDR1 is SEHNR and CDR2 is FQNEAQ (reference sequence). The CDR3 DNA reads TGTGCCAGCAGTTTTATTAGCGGGAGTAGTAATGAGCAGTTCTTC. It specifies CASSFISGSSNEQFF.

The V call is TRBV5-6, the J call TRBJ2-2, with D unresolved. This CDR3 region has 16 residues. V lost 3 bases to trimming and J lost 1 base, with 13 bases between them. Germline CDR1 reads SGHDT; CDR2 reads YYEEEE. CDR3: CASSSPTWENTGELFF. DNA for the CDR3: TGTGCCAGCAGCTCTCCCACTTGGGAGAACACCGGGGAGCTGTTTTTT.

The chain recombines TRBV29-1 with TRBJ2-2; no clear D. The V gene's germline CDR1 is SQVTM and CDR2 ANQGSEA. Trimming left V 4 bases short and J 6 bases short, with 9 bases between. This CDR3 has 12 residues. The CDR3 spells CSVGSGPGELFF. DNA of the CDR3: TGCAGCGTTGGATCTGGGCCCGGGGAGCTGTTTTTT.

The chain uses TRBV10-3 and TRBJ2-2, with TRBD1 matching over 8 bases. After removal of 9 bases from V and 6 bases from J, the junction contained 9 bases not matched to a gene. Germline V gene data show CDR1 as ENHRY and CDR2 as SYGVKD. The CDR3 runs to 14 residues. The CDR3 nucleotides are TGTGCCATAGGACAGGGTGGGAAGGCCGGGGAGCTGTTTTTT. It specifies CAIGQGGKAGELFF.

The chain links TRBV6-5 to TRBJ2-1; 9 bases map to TRBD2. With V trimmed by 9 bases and J by 0 bases, 3 bases remained unmatched. CDR3 length: 14 residues. Germline V CDR1 and CDR2: MNHEY, SVGAGI. The CDR3 DNA follows: TGTGCCAGTCGTAGCGGGGGCTCCTACAATGAGCAGTTCTTC. Encoded protein: CASRSGGSYNEQFF.

This clone occurred a few times. The chain couples TRBV2 to TRBJ2-3, with D uncertain. CDR3 length: 14 amino acids. The V gene lost 6 bases and the J gene lost 0 bases, with 10 bases spanning the gap. The germline CDR1 and CDR2 sequences are SNHLY and FYNNEI. CDR3 DNA: TGTGCCAGCAGCGGCTTCTCTAGCACAGATACGCAGTATTTT. Protein: CASSGFSSTDTQYF.

V gene TRBV5-6 combines with J gene TRBJ2-1; possibly TRBD2 for D (6 bases). This CDR3 is 13 amino acids long. CDR1 and CDR2 from the germline V gene are SGHDT and YYEEEE. V shed 0 bases and J shed 11 bases, with 12 bases lying between them. Here the CDR3 DNA reads TGTGCCAGCAGCTTGGATATGGCGGGGAAGCAGTTCTTC. As protein: CASSLDMAGKQFF.

The chain links TRBV19 to TRBJ1-1, with D uncertain. Germline V gene lookup returns CDR1 LNHDA and CDR2 SQIVND (reference sequence). V shed 10 bases and J shed 6 bases, with 9 bases lying between them. This CDR3 spans 10 amino acids. As DNA, the CDR3 is TGTGCCACTACCGGCGCTGAAGCTTTCTTT. Translation gives CATTGAEAFF.

The chain is built from TRBV15 and TRBJ1-5; 8 nucleotides line up with TRBD1. From germline, CDR1 is LNHNV and CDR2 YYDKDF (reference sequence). The CDR3 extends over 16 amino acids. V was pared by 6 bases and J by 4 bases, with 11 bases of the junction left unmatched. The CDR3 sequence: CATSNYGQGFNQPQHF. CDR3 nucleotide sequence: TGTGCCACCAGTAACTACGGACAGGGATTTAATCAGCCCCAGCATTTT. The complete variable domain, with remaining parts taken from reference TRBV15 and TRBJ1-5, reads DAMVIQNPRYQVTQFGKPVTLSCSQTLNHNVMYWYQQKSSQAPKLLFHYYDKDFNNEADTPDNFQSRRPNTSFCFLDIRSPGLGDTAMYLCATSNYGQGFNQPQHFGDGTRLSIL.

As DNA, the CDR3 is TGTGCCAGTAGTACCCGACTAGCGGGATCCAGAGATACGCAGTATTTT. Protein product: CASSTRLAGSRDTQYF. The chain employs TRBV19 and TRBJ2-3; 11 nucleotides align to TRBD2. The CDR3 is 16 amino acids. V lost 4 bases to trimming and J lost 5 bases; unmatched junction nucleotides: 8. From germline, CDR1 is LNHDA and CDR2 SQIVND (reference sequence).

The V and J genes are TRBV10-2 and TRBJ2-7; D is unclear. This CDR3 is 13 amino acids long. The ends were cut back, 4 bases at V and 2 bases at J, with 9 bases in the middle. From germline, CDR1 is WSHSY and CDR2 SAAADI. The CDR3 spells CASSVTATYEQYF. The CDR3 DNA reads as TGCGCCAGCAGTGTAACCGCAACCTACGAGCAGTACTTC.

The chain joins TRBV5-4 to TRBJ2-3; no firm D call. Germline V lookup: CDR1 SGHNT, CDR2 YYREEE (reference sequence). CDR3 length: 13 residues. V lost 0 bases to trimming and J lost 3 bases, with 5 bases between them. Written as DNA, the CDR3 is TGTGCCAGCAGCTTGGCTAGGACAGATACGCAGTATTTT. It is translated as CASSLARTDTQYF. Full variable domain (outside the CDR3, taken from reference TRBV5-4 and TRBJ2-3): ETGVTQSPTHLIKTRGQQVTLRCSSQSGHNTVSWYQQALGQGPQFIFQYYREEENGRGNFPPRFSGLQFPNYSSELNVNALELDDSALYLCASSLARTDTQYFGPGTRLTVL.